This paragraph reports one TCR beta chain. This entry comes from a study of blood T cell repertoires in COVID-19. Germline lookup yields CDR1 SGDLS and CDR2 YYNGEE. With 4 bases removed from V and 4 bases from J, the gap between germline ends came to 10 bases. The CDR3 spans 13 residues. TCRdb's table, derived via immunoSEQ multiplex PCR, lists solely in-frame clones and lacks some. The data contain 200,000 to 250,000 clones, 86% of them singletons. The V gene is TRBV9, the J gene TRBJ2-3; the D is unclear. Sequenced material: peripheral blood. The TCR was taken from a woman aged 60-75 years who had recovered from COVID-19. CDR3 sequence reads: CASSLPRSDTQYF. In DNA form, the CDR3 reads TGTGCCAGCAGCCTCCCGAGGTCAGATACGCAGTATTTT.